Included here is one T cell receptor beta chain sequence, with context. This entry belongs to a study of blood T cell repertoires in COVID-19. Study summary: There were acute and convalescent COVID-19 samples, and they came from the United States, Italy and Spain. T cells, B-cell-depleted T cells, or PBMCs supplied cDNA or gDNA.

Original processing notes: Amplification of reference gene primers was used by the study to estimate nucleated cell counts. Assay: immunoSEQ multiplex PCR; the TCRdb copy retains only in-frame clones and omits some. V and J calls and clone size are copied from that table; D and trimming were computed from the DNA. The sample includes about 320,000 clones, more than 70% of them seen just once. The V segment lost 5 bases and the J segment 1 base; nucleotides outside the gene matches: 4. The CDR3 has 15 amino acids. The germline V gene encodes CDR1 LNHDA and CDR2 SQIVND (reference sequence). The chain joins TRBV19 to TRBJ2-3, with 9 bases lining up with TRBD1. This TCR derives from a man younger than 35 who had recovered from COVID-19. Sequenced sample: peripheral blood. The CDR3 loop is CASSLDRGRTDTQYF. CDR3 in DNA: TGTGCCAGTAGTTTGGACAGGGGACGCACAGATACGCAGTATTTT.